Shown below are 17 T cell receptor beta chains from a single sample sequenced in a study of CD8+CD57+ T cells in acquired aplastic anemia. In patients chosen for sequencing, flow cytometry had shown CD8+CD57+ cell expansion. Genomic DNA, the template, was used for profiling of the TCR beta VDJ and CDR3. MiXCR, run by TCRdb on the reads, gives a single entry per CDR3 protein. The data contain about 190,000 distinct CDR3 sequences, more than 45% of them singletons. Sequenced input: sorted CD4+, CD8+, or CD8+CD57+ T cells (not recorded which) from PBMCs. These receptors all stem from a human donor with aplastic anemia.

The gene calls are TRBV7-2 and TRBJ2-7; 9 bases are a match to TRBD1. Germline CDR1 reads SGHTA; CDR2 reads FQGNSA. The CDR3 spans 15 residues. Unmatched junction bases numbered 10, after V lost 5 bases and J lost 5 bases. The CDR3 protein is CASSPYRGRGNEQYF. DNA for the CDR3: TGTGCCAGCAGCCCCTACAGGGGGCGAGGCAACGAGCAGTACTTC. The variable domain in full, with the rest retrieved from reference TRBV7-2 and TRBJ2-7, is GAGVSQSPSNKVTEKGKDVELRCDPISGHTALYWYRQSLGQGLEFLIYFQGNSAPDKSGLPSDRFSAERTGGSVSTLTIQRTQQEDSAVYLCASSPYRGRGNEQYFGPGTRLTVT.

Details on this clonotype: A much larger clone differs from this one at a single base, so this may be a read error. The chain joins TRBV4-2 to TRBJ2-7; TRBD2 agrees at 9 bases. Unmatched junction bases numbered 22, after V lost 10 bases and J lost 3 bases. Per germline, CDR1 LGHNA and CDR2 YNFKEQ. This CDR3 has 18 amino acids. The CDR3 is CATRFRSSGREPLYEQYF. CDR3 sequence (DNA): TGTGCCACCCGATTCCGGAGTAGCGGGAGAGAGCCCCTCTACGAGCAGTACTTC.

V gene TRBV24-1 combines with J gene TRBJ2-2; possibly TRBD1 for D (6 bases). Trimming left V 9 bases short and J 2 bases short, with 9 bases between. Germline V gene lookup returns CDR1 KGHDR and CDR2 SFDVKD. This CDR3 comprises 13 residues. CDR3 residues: CATFGTNTGELFF. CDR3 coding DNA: TGTGCCACCTTTGGGACAAACACCGGGGAGCTGTTTTTT.

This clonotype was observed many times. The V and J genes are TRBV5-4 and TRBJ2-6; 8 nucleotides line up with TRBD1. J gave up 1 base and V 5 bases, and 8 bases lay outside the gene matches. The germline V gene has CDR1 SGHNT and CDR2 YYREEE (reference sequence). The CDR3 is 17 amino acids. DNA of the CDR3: TGTGCCAGCAGGGGACAGGATGACTCTTCTGGGGCCAACGTCCTGACTTTC. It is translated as CASRGQDDSSGANVLTF.

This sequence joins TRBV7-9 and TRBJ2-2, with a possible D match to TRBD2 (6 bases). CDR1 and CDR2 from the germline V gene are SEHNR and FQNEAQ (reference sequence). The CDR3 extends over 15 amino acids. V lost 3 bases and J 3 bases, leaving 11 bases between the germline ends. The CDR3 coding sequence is TGTGCCAGCAGCTTGACGGGAGTGGACACCGGGGAGCTGTTTTTT. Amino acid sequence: CASSLTGVDTGELFF.

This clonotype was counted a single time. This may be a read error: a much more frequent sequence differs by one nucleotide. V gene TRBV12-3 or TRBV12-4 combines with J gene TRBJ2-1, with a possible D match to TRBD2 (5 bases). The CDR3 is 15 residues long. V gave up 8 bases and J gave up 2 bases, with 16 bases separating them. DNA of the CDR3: TGTGCCAGCGTCCGAGCGGCAAGCCCCTACAATGAGCAGTTCTTC. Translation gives CASVRAASPYNEQFF.

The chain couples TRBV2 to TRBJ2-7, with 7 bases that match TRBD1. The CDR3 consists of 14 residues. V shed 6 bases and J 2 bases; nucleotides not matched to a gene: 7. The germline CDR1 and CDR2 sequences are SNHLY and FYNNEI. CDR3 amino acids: CASRAGTAAYEQYF. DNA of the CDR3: TGTGCCAGCAGGGCCGGGACAGCAGCCTACGAGCAGTACTTC.

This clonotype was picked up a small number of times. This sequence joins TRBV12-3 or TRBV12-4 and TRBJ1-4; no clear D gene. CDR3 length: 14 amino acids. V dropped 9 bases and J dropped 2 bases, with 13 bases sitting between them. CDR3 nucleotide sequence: TGTGCCAGTTCCGGAGGCTACACTAATGAAAAACTGTTTTTT. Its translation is CASSGGYTNEKLFF.

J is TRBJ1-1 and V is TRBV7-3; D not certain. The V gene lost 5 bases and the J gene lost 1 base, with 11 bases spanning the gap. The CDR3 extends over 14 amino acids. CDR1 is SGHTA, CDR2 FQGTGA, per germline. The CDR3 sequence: CASSPTHGNTEAFF. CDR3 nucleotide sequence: TGTGCCAGCAGCCCAACCCACGGGAACACTGAAGCTTTCTTT.

DNA of the CDR3: TGTGCCAGCAGATTATCGTCTGGGGCCAACGTCCTGACTTTC. It yields the protein CASRLSSGANVLTF. The chain combines TRBV25-1 with TRBJ2-6; no clear D. Germline CDR1 MGHDK, CDR2 SYGVNS. The V gene lost 6 bases and the J gene lost 1 base, with 7 bases spanning the gap. The length of the CDR3 is 14 residues.

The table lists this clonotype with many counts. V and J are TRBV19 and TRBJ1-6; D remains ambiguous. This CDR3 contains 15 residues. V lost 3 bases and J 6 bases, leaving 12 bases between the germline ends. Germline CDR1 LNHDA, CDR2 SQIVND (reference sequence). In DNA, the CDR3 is TGTGCCAGTAGTATTGCTGGCTGGGGTAATTCACCCCTCCACTTT. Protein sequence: CASSIAGWGNSPLHF.

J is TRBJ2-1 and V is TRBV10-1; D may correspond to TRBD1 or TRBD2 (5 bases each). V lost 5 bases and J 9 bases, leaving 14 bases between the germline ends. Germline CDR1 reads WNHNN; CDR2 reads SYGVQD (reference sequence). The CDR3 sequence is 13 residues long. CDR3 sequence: CASSPLRDGEQFF. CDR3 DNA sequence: TGCGCCAGCAGTCCTCTCCGGGACGGTGAGCAGTTCTTC.

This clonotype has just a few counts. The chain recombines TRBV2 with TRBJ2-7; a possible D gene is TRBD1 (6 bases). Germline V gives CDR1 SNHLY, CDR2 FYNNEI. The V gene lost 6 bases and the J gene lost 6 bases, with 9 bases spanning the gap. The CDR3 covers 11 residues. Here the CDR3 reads CASSTGFEQYF. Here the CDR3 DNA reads TGTGCCAGCAGCACAGGGTTCGAGCAGTACTTC.

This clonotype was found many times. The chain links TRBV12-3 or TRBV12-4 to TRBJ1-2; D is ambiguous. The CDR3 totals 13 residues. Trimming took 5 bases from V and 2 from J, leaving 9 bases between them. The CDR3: CASSPDRNYGYTF. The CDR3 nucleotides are TGTGCCAGCAGTCCCGACCGAAACTATGGCTACACCTTC.

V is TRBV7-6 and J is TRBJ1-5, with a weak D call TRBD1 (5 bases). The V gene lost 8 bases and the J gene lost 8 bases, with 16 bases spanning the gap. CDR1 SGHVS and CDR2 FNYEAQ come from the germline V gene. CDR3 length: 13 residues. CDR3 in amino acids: CASGPRVREPQHF. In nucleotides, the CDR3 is TGTGCCAGCGGCCCCAGGGTCAGGGAGCCCCAGCATTTT.

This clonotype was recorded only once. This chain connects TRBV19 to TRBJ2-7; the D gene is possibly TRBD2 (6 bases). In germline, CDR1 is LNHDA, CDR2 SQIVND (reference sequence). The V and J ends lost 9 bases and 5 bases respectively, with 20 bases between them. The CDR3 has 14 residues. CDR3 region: CASRVRGQPHEQYF. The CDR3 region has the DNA TGTGCCAGCAGAGTGCGGGGCCAACCCCACGAGCAGTACTTC.

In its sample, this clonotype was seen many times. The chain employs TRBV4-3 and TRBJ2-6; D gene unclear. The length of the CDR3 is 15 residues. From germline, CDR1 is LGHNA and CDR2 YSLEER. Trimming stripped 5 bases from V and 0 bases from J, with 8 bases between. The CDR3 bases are TGCGCCAGCAGCTACTGGGGCTCTGGGGCCAACGTCCTGACTTTC. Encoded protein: CASSYWGSGANVLTF.